The clone carrying this T cell receptor beta chain was found a few times. Its antigen is currently unknown. The record originates from a study of yellow fever vaccine responses in identical twins. Study outcomes and limitations: Twins' vaccine T cell response reportedly gave the appearance of partial convergence and partial personalization.

TCRdb analysed the RT-PCR reads with MiXCR anew, one entry per CDR3 protein. The repertoire holds 15,000 to 20,000 distinct CDR3 sequences, with approximately 60% as singletons. Unmatched junction bases numbered 1, after V lost 0 bases and J lost 2 bases. CDR1 KGHSH and CDR2 LQKENI come from the germline V gene. This CDR3 spans 16 amino acids. The specimen comprised T cells from blood (PBMCs), unsorted or a sorted subset (not recorded which), sampled before or after yellow fever vaccination (not recorded which). The clonotype comes from a woman younger than 30 who received the yellow fever vaccine. V and J are TRBV18 and TRBJ2-3, with 11 bases matching TRBD2. The CDR3 DNA reads TGTGCCAGCTCACCACCGGGACTAGCGGCCACAGATACGCAGTATTTT. The encoded protein is CASSPPGLAATDTQYF.